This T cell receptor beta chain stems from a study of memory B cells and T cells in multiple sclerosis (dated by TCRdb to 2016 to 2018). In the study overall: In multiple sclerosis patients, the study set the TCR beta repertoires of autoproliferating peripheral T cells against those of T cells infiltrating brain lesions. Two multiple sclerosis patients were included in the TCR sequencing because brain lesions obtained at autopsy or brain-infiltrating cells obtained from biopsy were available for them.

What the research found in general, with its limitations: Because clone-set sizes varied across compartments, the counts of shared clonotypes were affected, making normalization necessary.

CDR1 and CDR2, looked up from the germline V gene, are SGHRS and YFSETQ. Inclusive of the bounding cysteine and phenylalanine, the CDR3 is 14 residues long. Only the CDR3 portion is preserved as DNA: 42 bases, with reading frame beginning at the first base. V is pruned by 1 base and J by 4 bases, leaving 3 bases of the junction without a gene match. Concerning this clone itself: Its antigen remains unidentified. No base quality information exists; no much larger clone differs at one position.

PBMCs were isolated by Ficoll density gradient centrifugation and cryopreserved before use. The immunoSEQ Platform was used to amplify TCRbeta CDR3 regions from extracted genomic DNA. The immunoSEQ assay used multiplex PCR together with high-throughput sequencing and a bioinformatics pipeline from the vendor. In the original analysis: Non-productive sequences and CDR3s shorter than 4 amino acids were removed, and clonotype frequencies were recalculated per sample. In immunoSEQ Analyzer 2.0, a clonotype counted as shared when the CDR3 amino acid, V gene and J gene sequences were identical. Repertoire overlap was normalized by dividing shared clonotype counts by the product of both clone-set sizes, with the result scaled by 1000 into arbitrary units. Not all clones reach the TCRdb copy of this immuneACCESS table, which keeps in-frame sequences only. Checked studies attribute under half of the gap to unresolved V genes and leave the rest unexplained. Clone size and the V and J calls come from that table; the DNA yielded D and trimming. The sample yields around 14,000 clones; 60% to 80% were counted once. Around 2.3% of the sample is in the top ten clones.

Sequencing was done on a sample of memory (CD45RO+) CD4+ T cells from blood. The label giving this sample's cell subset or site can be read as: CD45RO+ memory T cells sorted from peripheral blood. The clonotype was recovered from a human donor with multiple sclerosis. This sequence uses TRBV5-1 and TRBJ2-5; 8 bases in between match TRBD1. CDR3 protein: CASSLPGQGETQYF. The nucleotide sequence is TGCGCCAGCAGCTTGCCTGGACAGGGAGAGACCCAGTACTTC.